Listed below are T cell receptor beta chains from one sample, sequenced in a study of cytomegalovirus exposure and HLA in healthy donors. TCRdb's table, derived via immunoSEQ multiplex PCR, lists solely in-frame clones and lacks some. Of more than 100,000 clones listed, 88% were seen once; the top ten hold approximately 1.5%. Material for sequencing was PBMCs. These TCRs come from a man aged 25 to 40 in good health and CMV-seronegative. The CDR3 runs from the conserved cysteine through the conserved F or W. A D gene is named only where the DNA matches it firmly. Size tells how often a clone was seen (once, few, many) or the class of an expanded clone, and some rows leave it out.

clone_size,d_call,v_call,j_call,cdr3_nt,cdr3_aa
.,TRBD1,TRBV9,TRBJ2-3,TGTGCCAGCTCCGGGACAGGAGGGACAGATACGCAGTATTTT,CASSGTGGTDTQYF
.,.,TRBV5-4,TRBJ2-1,TGTGCCAGCAGCTTTGAACAGGAGAGACTCAATGAGCAGTTCTTC,CASSFEQERLNEQFF
few,.,TRBV27,TRBJ1-1,TGTGCCAGCAGTCGACAGTTTGAAGCTTTCTTT,CASSRQFEAFF
once,TRBD2,TRBV7-2,TRBJ2-4,TGTGCCAGCGGTCGGGAGGTCCCAAACATTCAGTACTTC,CASGREVPNIQYF
.,.,TRBV11-2,TRBJ2-7,TGTGCCAGCAGCTTAGAATCCTTAGGCTGGACAGAATCCTACGAGCAGTACTTC,CASSLESLGWTESYEQYF
.,.,TRBV4-3,TRBJ2-1,TGCGCCAGCAGCCAAGATGCTAGCCCGAGCTCCTACAATGAGCAGTTCTTC,CASSQDASPSSYNEQFF
.,.,TRBV5-4,TRBJ2-7,TGTGCCAGCAGCCGGGACTTAGCATCATCCGAGCAGTACTTC,CASSRDLASSEQYF
.,TRBD2,TRBV27,TRBJ2-1,TGTGCCAGCAGTCCGACGGGACTAGCGGGGAGTGAGCAGTTCTTC,CASSPTGLAGSEQFF
.,TRBD1,TRBV19,TRBJ2-7,TGTGCCAGTAGTAGGGACCCGGGACAGGACTTTTACGAGCAGTACTTC,CASSRDPGQDFYEQYF
.,.,TRBV5-6,TRBJ2-5,TGTGCCAGCAAAGGACTCCAAGAGACCCAGTACTTC,CASKGLQETQYF
.,.,TRBV6-1,TRBJ2-3,TGTGCCAGCAGTGAACAACGGGAGCCAGATACGCAGTATTTT,CASSEQREPDTQYF
.,TRBD1,TRBV7-2,TRBJ1-2,TGTGCCAGCAGCATCGGACAGGTCTACTATGGCTACACCTTC,CASSIGQVYYGYTF
.,TRBD1,TRBV18,TRBJ2-7,TGTGCCAGCTCACCGCCGGGACAGGGTGTTTACGAGCAGTACTTC,CASSPPGQGVYEQYF
.,TRBD2,TRBV5-1,TRBJ2-7,TGCGCCAGCAGCTTAGGAGGGACTAGCCTTTACGAGCAGTACTTC,CASSLGGTSLYEQYF
.,TRBD1,TRBV5-1,TRBJ1-4,TGCGCCAGCAGCTTGGAAGGCAGGGGGAGTGAAAAACTGTTTTTT,CASSLEGRGSEKLFF
once,TRBD2,TRBV6-5,TRBJ2-3,TGTGCCAGCAGGAGCGGGAGCCGAACAGATACGCAGTATTTT,CASRSGSRTDTQYF
.,TRBD2,TRBV27,TRBJ2-4,TGTGCCAGCAGATTGGAGCGGGAGGGCCGGGACATTCAGTACTTC,CASRLEREGRDIQYF
once,.,TRBV19,TRBJ2-7,TGTGCCAGTAGTGGACAGAATCTGCTCTACGAGCAGTACTTC,CASSGQNLLYEQYF
.,TRBD1,TRBV9,TRBJ1-2,TGTGCCAGCAGCGTAGTGGATGGGACAGGGGGCTACTATGGCTACACCTTC,CASSVVDGTGGYYGYTF
.,TRBD1,TRBV9,TRBJ2-3,TGTGCCAGCAGCGTAGGGACAGGGGGGACAGATACGCAGTATTTT,CASSVGTGGTDTQYF
.,.,TRBV7-3,TRBJ2-3,TGTGCCAGCAGCTTAGGGCTAGCAGGCACGCAGTATTTT,CASSLGLAGTQYF
once,TRBD1,TRBV18,TRBJ2-6,TGTGCCAGCTCACGGACAGGGTCCGTGTCTGGGGCCAACGTCCTGACTTTC,CASSRTGSVSGANVLTF
.,.,TRBV30,TRBJ2-7,TGTGCCTGGAGTGTCCTGACACCGTCCTACGAGCAGTACTTC,CAWSVLTPSYEQYF
.,.,TRBV5-1,TRBJ1-4,TGCGCCAGCAGCTTGGGAGAGGGTTGGGGAAATGAAAAACTGTTTTTT,CASSLGEGWGNEKLFF
.,TRBD1,TRBV18,TRBJ2-5,TGTGCCAGCTCACGGGACCGGGACAGACAAGAGACCCAGTACTTC,CASSRDRDRQETQYF
.,TRBD2,TRBV14,TRBJ2-3,TGTGCCAGCAGCCAGCGGGGGGCAACAGATACGCAGTATTTT,CASSQRGATDTQYF
.,.,TRBV27,TRBJ2-5,TGTGCCAGCAGTTTATCGGCTCCATACTATGGGGCGAGACAAGAGACCCAGTACTTC,CASSLSAPYYGARQETQYF
.,.,TRBV4-1,TRBJ2-1,TGCGCCAGCAGCCATCCCTCGGGGATCGATGAGCAGTTCTTC,CASSHPSGIDEQFF
few,TRBD1,TRBV19,TRBJ1-6,TGTGCCAGTAGTGCCCTAGACAGGGAGGCTTCACCCCTCCACTTT,CASSALDREASPLHF
.,TRBD2,TRBV10-1,TRBJ2-5,TGCGCCAGCAGTAGTGAAGCGGGAACGGAGACCCAGTACTTC,CASSSEAGTETQYF
.,TRBD1,TRBV30,TRBJ2-7,TGTGCCTGGAAAGACAGGGGAAGATCCGAGCAGTACTTC,CAWKDRGRSEQYF